These T cell receptor beta chains were read from a single sample in a study of blood T cell repertoires in COVID-19. Sequenced by immunoSEQ multiplex PCR; TCRdb stores in-frame clones only, minus some. The sample consists of about 200,000 clones, 65% to 90% of them appearing once. The sequencing sample was made of peripheral blood. These receptors all stem from a human donor in a cohort sampled during active COVID-19. The CDR3 runs from the conserved cysteine through the conserved F or W. A D gene is named only where the DNA matches it firmly. The size of a clone is reported for some rows only, either as once, few or many, or as a class for expanded clones.

>TRBV5-1|few|-|TRBJ1-4
TGCGCCAGCAGCCCGGAGAGGACTGATGAAAAACTGTTTTTT
CASSPERTDEKLFF
>TRBV19|-|TRBD2|TRBJ2-3
TGTGCCAGTTCTCGCCGGACTAGCGGGAGTACAGATACGCAGTATTTT
CASSRRTSGSTDTQYF
>TRBV5-4|-|-|TRBJ2-1
TGTGCCAGCAGCTTTGGGCAGGGCCCCTCGGCCTACAATGAGCAGTTCTTC
CASSFGQGPSAYNEQFF
>TRBV27|-|-|TRBJ2-7
TGTGCCAGCAGTTTCGGGCAGGGCTACGAGCAGTACTTC
CASSFGQGYEQYF
>TRBV5-1|-|-|TRBJ2-2
TGCGCCAGCAGCCAATTCCCGGTTCAGAACACCGGGGAGCTGTTTTTT
CASSQFPVQNTGELFF
>TRBV10-3|-|-|TRBJ1-2
TGTGCCATCAGTGAAGGAGAGTTCTATGGCTACACCTTC
CAISEGEFYGYTF
>TRBV15|-|TRBD2|TRBJ2-5
TGTGCCACCGCTTTAGGACTAGCGGGATGGGAGACCCAGTACTTC
CATALGLAGWETQYF
>TRBV9|-|-|TRBJ1-1
TGTGCCAGCAGCGTAGCTGGGGTCTCAGGGACTGAAGCTTTCTTT
CASSVAGVSGTEAFF
>TRBV20-1|-|-|TRBJ2-7
TGCAGTGCCCCTGGGACATTCGAGCAGTACTTC
CSAPGTFEQYF
>TRBV19|-|-|TRBJ2-1
TGTGCCAGTAGTATAGATCTTAGCTATGAGCAGTTCTTC
CASSIDLSYEQFF
>TRBV27|-|-|TRBJ2-1
TGTGCCAGCAGTTTAAGTGGCAGGGCCCATTTTGAGCAGTTCTTC
CASSLSGRAHFEQFF
>TRBV3-1/TRBV3-2|many|TRBD2|TRBJ2-7
TGTGCCAGCAGCCGAAGAGCGGGAGGTTGGCAGTACTTC
CASSRRAGGWQYF
>TRBV7-9|-|TRBD2|TRBJ2-7
TGTGCCAGCAGCCTTACCATGGGACTACGGCCCTACGAGCAGTACTTC
CASSLTMGLRPYEQYF
>TRBV28|-|-|TRBJ1-1
TGTGCCAGCAGTTTAGCAGGAACCATGAACACTGAAGCTTTCTTT
CASSLAGTMNTEAFF
>TRBV28|-|-|TRBJ1-5
TGTGCCGCACTAGAGGGCAGATCGCGGAATCAGCCCCAGCATTTT
CAALEGRSRNQPQHF
>TRBV2|-|TRBD1|TRBJ2-7
TGTGCCAGCAGTGGCAATACCGGGACAGGGGTTAAGGGGCAGTACTTC
CASSGNTGTGVKGQYF
>TRBV30|-|-|TRBJ2-3
TGTGCCTGGAGTCGTTCAGGAACCTCAGATACGCAGTATTTT
CAWSRSGTSDTQYF
>TRBV29-1|-|TRBD2|TRBJ2-7
TGCAGCGTTGCACTAGCGGGATCCTTTGACACTACCTACGGGCAGTACTTC
CSVALAGSFDTTYGQYF
>TRBV19|few|-|TRBJ2-5
TGTGCCAGTAGCTCAACTAGTGTTTCGTATGAGACCCAGTACTTC
CASSSTSVSYETQYF
>TRBV28|-|TRBD1|TRBJ2-7
TGTGCCAGCAGAGGACAGGGACGCTCCTACGAGCAGTACTTC
CASRGQGRSYEQYF
>TRBV28|-|-|TRBJ1-2
TGTGCCACCTCCTCGTGGGGCATCTATGGCTACACCTTC
CATSSWGIYGYTF